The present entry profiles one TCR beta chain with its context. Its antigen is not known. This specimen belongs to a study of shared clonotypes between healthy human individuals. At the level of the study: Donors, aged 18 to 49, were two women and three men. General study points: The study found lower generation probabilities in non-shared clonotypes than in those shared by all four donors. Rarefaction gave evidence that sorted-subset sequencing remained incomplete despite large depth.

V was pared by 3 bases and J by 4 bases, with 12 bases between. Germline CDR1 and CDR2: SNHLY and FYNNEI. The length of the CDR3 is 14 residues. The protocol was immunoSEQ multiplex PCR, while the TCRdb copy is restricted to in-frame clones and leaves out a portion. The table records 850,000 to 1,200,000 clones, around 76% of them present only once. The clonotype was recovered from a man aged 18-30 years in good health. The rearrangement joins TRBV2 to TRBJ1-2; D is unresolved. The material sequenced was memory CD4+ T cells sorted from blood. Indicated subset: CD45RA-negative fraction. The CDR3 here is CASSEDPTPYGYTF. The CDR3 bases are TGTGCCAGCAGTGAGGACCCGACCCCCTATGGCTACACCTTC.